These 25 T cell receptor beta chains share one sample of origin, sequenced in a study of shared clonotypes between healthy human individuals. Clones were read by immunoSEQ multiplex PCR, and TCRdb kept only the in-frame ones, dropping some. Of over a million clones listed, around 97% are singletons. The sequenced sample consisted of naive CD4+ T cells sorted from blood. Subset meaning: CD45RA+ positively selected. The source of these receptors is a man aged 30 to 39 in good health.

This clone was recorded only once. The gene calls are TRBV5-4 and TRBJ1-2; D ambiguous. Germline CDR1 SGHNT, CDR2 YYREEE (reference sequence). CDR3 length: 13 amino acids. Trimming removed 5 bases from V and 6 bases from J, with 14 bases in between. The CDR3 sequence is CASRFDLSDGYTF. CDR3 nucleotide sequence: TGTGCCAGCAGATTCGACTTAAGTGATGGCTACACCTTC.

The rearrangement joins TRBV7-3 to TRBJ2-1, with TRBD1 as a possible D gene (6 bases). The CDR3 spans 15 residues. In germline, CDR1 is SGHTA, CDR2 FQGTGA. Between the trimmed V and J ends, which lost 5 bases and 10 bases, there was a span of 21 bases. This chain's CDR3 is CASSPVATGVEEQFF. CDR3 nucleotide sequence: TGTGCCAGCAGCCCGGTTGCGACAGGCGTAGAAGAGCAGTTCTTC.

The chain combines TRBV18 with TRBJ2-6; 10 bases agree with TRBD1. The CDR3 extends over 16 amino acids. CDR1 and CDR2 (germline): KGHSH, LQKENI. V lost 2 bases and J lost 4; bases outside the gene matches: 2. The CDR3 DNA is TGTGCCAGCTCACCAGGGACAGGGGCCGGGGCCAACGTCCTGACTTTC. Its translation is CASSPGTGAGANVLTF.

This rearrangement joins TRBV6-6 to TRBJ1-5; 9 nucleotides align to TRBD1. The CDR3 is 16 amino acids. The junction had 4 bases not matched to a gene; V was cut back by 2 bases and J by 2 bases. The germline V gene has CDR1 MNHNY and CDR2 SVGAGI (reference sequence). CDR3 DNA: TGTGCCAGCAGTTACCCGGGACAGGGCGGCAATCAGCCCCAGCATTTT. Translating gives CASSYPGQGGNQPQHF.

A remark on this clone: The identical CDR3 is also encoded by other nucleotide sequences in the sample. V and J are TRBV11-2 and TRBJ2-7; unclear D gene. The length of the CDR3 is 14 residues. The germline CDR1 and CDR2 sequences are SGHAT and FQNNGV. V lost 0 bases and J lost 2, with 8 bases in between. CDR3 bases: TGTGCCAGCAGCTTAGAAGGCGGACCCTACGAGCAGTACTTC. This codes for CASSLEGGPYEQYF.

The gene calls are TRBV5-1 and TRBJ2-1, with 8 positions matching TRBD1. Germline-derived CDR1 and CDR2 are SGHRS and YFSETQ. CDR3 length equals 16 residues. V gave up 4 bases and J gave up 5 bases; unmatched junction bases: 11. In nucleotides, the CDR3 is TGCGCCAGCAGCCAATGGACAGGGTTAGGGGACAATGAGCAGTTCTTC. Its translation: CASSQWTGLGDNEQFF.

Points on this clone: The identical CDR3 is also encoded by other nucleotide sequences in the sample. V gene TRBV7-9 combines with J gene TRBJ2-1, with D unresolved. The ends were cut back, 4 bases at V and 5 bases at J, with 6 bases in the middle. The V gene's germline CDR1 is SEHNR and CDR2 FQNEAQ (reference sequence). The CDR3 runs to 12 residues. The CDR3 region has the DNA TGTGCCAGCAGCTACGGCGACAATGAGCAGTTCTTC. It encodes CASSYGDNEQFF.

This chain joins TRBV28 and TRBJ1-2; D is possibly TRBD1 (5 bases). Trimming left V 5 bases short and J 0 bases short, with 10 bases between. This CDR3 is built from 14 residues. Germline CDR1 MDHEN, CDR2 SYDVKM. The CDR3 reads CASSVRDANYGYTF. CDR3 DNA: TGTGCCAGCAGTGTCAGGGATGCTAACTATGGCTACACCTTC.

V and J are TRBV11-2 and TRBJ1-1; unclear D gene. V was shortened by 5 bases and J by 0 bases, with 10 bases between the two germline ends. CDR3 length equals 14 residues. In germline, CDR1 is SGHAT, CDR2 FQNNGV. CDR3 DNA: TGTGCCAGCAGCCTCAGATTAATGAACACTGAAGCTTTCTTT. It translates to CASSLRLMNTEAFF.

The chain recombines TRBV30 with TRBJ2-1; D gene uncertain. CDR1 and CDR2 (germline): GTSNPN, SVGIG (reference sequence). The CDR3 is 13 amino acids. The germline V and J ends were trimmed by 1 base and 4 bases, with 8 bases remaining between them. CDR3 sequence reads: CAWSALDYNEQFF. The CDR3 DNA is TGTGCCTGGAGTGCTCTGGATTACAATGAGCAGTTCTTC.

The chain combines TRBV28 with TRBJ2-1; the match to TRBD2 covers 12 bases. Germline V lookup: CDR1 MDHEN, CDR2 SYDVKM. The CDR3 contains 18 residues. The V and J ends lost 5 bases and 6 bases, in that order; junction bases with no gene match: 14. CDR3 DNA sequence: TGTGCCAGCAGTCTTACTAGCGGGAGGATTCTCTTACTCAATGAGCAGTTCTTC. It specifies CASSLTSGRILLLNEQFF.

The rearrangement joins TRBV30 to TRBJ1-1; D remains ambiguous. CDR1 is GTSNPN, CDR2 SVGIG, per germline (reference sequence). V was trimmed by 0 bases and J by 11 bases, leaving 10 bases between them. The CDR3 is 11 amino acids. The CDR3 spells CAWSVGGGAFF. Here the CDR3 DNA reads TGTGCCTGGAGTGTAGGCGGAGGGGCTTTCTTT.

This clone was seen a single time. The chain recombines TRBV19 with TRBJ2-3; D uncertain. Per the germline V gene, CDR1 is LNHDA and CDR2 is SQIVND (reference sequence). The CDR3 length is 12 residues. The ends were cut back, 3 bases at V and 6 bases at J, with 7 bases in the middle. The CDR3 coding sequence is TGTGCCAGTAGTATCAAGCCGGATACGCAGTATTTT. Amino acid sequence: CASSIKPDTQYF.

The chain employs TRBV11-2 and TRBJ2-7; 10 positions agree with TRBD1. V trimming: 5 bases; J trimming: 5 bases; junction bases outside the gene matches: 3. The CDR3 loop spans 13 amino acids. The germline V gene encodes CDR1 SGHAT and CDR2 FQNNGV. The DNA of the CDR3 is TGTGCCAGCAGCAGGGACAGGGGCAACGAGCAGTACTTC. Its protein product is CASSRDRGNEQYF.

The chain joins TRBV7-9 to TRBJ1-5; no clear D. Germline V lookup: CDR1 SEHNR, CDR2 FQNEAQ (reference sequence). This CDR3 spans 16 amino acids. Between the trimmed V and J ends, which lost 5 bases and 0 bases, there was a span of 14 bases. This CDR3 is CASSPSGRDSNQPQHF. The CDR3, as DNA: TGTGCCAGCAGCCCTAGCGGTAGGGATAGCAATCAGCCCCAGCATTTT.

This clone was picked up a small number of times. The DNA of the CDR3 is TGTGCCAGCAGCGCAACTAGCGGGAGAGTTAATGAGCAGTTCTTC. This gives the protein CASSATSGRVNEQFF. The chain has TRBV9 and TRBJ2-1; TRBD2 agrees at 11 bases. The CDR3 has 15 amino acids. The germline CDR1 and CDR2 sequences are SGDLS and YYNGEE. The trim removed 3 bases at V and 7 bases at J, leaving 6 bases unmatched.

Written as DNA, the CDR3 is TGTGCCAGCAGCTTGGCCGTGGGCCCGAGGACTCCCCGACCGGGTGAGCAGTTCTTC. Its translation is CASSLAVGPRTPRPGEQFF. The J gene is TRBJ2-1, the V gene TRBV5-4; tentatively, D is TRBD2 (5 bases). V gave up 0 bases and J gave up 9 bases, with 28 bases separating them. Germline values: CDR1 SGHNT, CDR2 YYREEE (reference sequence). The CDR3 runs to 19 residues.

This chain joins TRBV5-1 and TRBJ2-2; 9 bases are shared with TRBD1. This CDR3 region has 17 residues. The V gene's germline CDR1 is SGHRS and CDR2 YFSETQ. With V trimmed by 4 bases and J by 5 bases, 12 bases remained unmatched. CDR3 DNA: TGCGCCAGCAGCCGATTACCGGGACAGGGTAGTACCGGGGAGCTGTTTTTT. This gives the protein CASSRLPGQGSTGELFF.

This sequence joins TRBV9 and TRBJ1-6, with D uncertain. Trimming took 2 bases from V and 9 from J, leaving 12 bases between them. The CDR3 runs to 14 residues. CDR1 is SGDLS, CDR2 YYNGEE, per germline. The chain's CDR3 is CASSVTGFSSPLHF. The DNA of the CDR3 is TGTGCCAGCAGCGTTACTGGATTCAGTTCACCCCTCCACTTT.

The chain uses TRBV2 and TRBJ1-5, with D perhaps matching TRBD1 (5 bases). In germline, CDR1 is SNHLY, CDR2 FYNNEI. Trimming took 5 bases from V and 2 from J, leaving 10 bases between them. CDR3 length equals 14 residues. CDR3 protein: CASSLDSRNQPQHF. The CDR3 DNA reads TGTGCCAGCAGTCTCGACAGCCGCAATCAGCCCCAGCATTTT. Looking up the rest from reference TRBV2 and TRBJ1-5 gives the full variable domain: EPEVTQTPSHQVTQMGQEVILRCVPISNHLYFYWYRQILGQKVEFLVSFYNNEISEKSEIFDDQFSVERPDGSNFTLKIRSTKLEDSAMYFCASSLDSRNQPQHFGDGTRLSIL.

This sequence joins TRBV9 and TRBJ2-4; TRBD1 or TRBD2 may be the D gene (6 bases each). Trimming shortened V by 3 bases and J by 4 bases, and 11 bases separated the two germline ends. This CDR3 is built from 14 residues. Germline values: CDR1 SGDLS, CDR2 YYNGEE. As DNA, the CDR3 is TGTGCCAGCAGCGCGGGGGCGTATAAAAACATTCAGTACTTC. Its protein is CASSAGAYKNIQYF. The complete variable domain, with remaining parts taken from reference TRBV9 and TRBJ2-4, reads DSGVTQTPKHLITATGQRVTLRCSPRSGDLSVYWYQQSLDQGLQFLIQYYNGEERAKGNILERFSAQQFPDLHSELNLSSLELGDSALYFCASSAGAYKNIQYFGAGTRLSVL.

V and J are TRBV10-3 and TRBJ2-2, with D tentatively TRBD1 (5 bases). The germline V gene encodes CDR1 ENHRY and CDR2 SYGVKD. V was clipped by 4 bases and J by 3 bases, with 12 bases between them. This CDR3 has 15 residues. The DNA for the CDR3 is TGTGCCATCAGTGGGCGTCAGGGTTACACCGGGGAGCTGTTTTTT. Translation gives CAISGRQGYTGELFF.

A single count supports this clone. The sample carries other DNA sequences with the same CDR3. V gene TRBV5-1 combines with J gene TRBJ2-7; 9 bases align to TRBD1. Germline CDR1 and CDR2: SGHRS and YFSETQ. Trimming cost V 4 bases and J 3 bases; bases outside gene matches: 5. The CDR3 loop spans 14 amino acids. CDR3: CASSPDRGDYEQYF. The CDR3 region has the DNA TGCGCCAGCAGCCCGGACAGGGGAGACTACGAGCAGTACTTC.

The rearrangement links TRBV18 to TRBJ1-3; no clear D. CDR1 is KGHSH, CDR2 LQKENI, per germline. Trimming cost V 1 base and J 3 bases, with 13 bases left between them. CDR3 length: 16 residues. For the CDR3, the DNA is TGTGCCAGCTCACCACAGGAAGGGTCGCTTGGAAACACCATATATTTT. It is translated as CASSPQEGSLGNTIYF.

J is TRBJ2-7 and V is TRBV21-1; TRBD2 is the table's D call and was not checked against the DNA. TRBV21-1 is a documented pseudogene. The length of the CDR3 is 11 residues. CDR3 loop: CASTKPVEQYF. In DNA, the CDR3 is TGTGCCAGCACTAAACCGGTAGAGCAGTACTTC.